Listed below are T cell receptor beta chains from one sample, sequenced in a study of vaccination and CD4 T cells after COVID-19. TCRdb processed the PCR reads anew with MiXCR; each CDR3 protein has one entry. Seen here are over 7,500 distinct CDR3 sequences, 70% observed once, and the top ten hold more than 35%. No cognate antigen is known for these TCRs. What was sequenced was CD4+ T cells from blood, cultured in vitro. These receptors all stem from a human donor who had recovered from COVID-19. CDR3s include the opening cysteine and the closing phenylalanine or tryptophan. The D gene is left open where the match is weak.

>TRBJ2-2|TRBV7-2|TRBD1|15
TGTGTCAGCACTCTGGACAGGGGGCGCACCGGGGAGCTGTTTTTT
CVSTLDRGRTGELFF
>TRBJ1-5|TRBV7-6|TRBD1|15
TGTGCCAGCAGCCGCACACAGGGGGCAGATCAGCCCCAGCATTTT
CASSRTQGADQPQHF
>TRBJ2-7|TRBV10-3|-|16
TGTGCCATCAGTGAGCCGGGCGGTCCCCGCGGGTACGAGCAGTACTTC
CAISEPGGPRGYEQYF
>TRBJ1-6|TRBV6-1|-|14
TGTGCCAGCAGTCTAAAGAGGGCCGGATCACCCCTCCACTTT
CASSLKRAGSPLHF
>TRBJ2-5|TRBV5-1|TRBD2|18
TGCGCCAGCAGCTTGGGCGGGGGGGGAGGAGTTCGGCAAGAGACCCAGTACTTC
CASSLGGGGGVRQETQYF
>TRBJ2-5|TRBV28|-|13
TGTGCCAGCAGCAGGGACCTAGAGGGGACCCAGTACTTC
CASSRDLEGTQYF
>TRBJ1-2|TRBV24-1|-|14
TGTGCCACCAGTGACGCGACCATCAACTATGGCTACACCTTC
CATSDATINYGYTF
>TRBJ2-4|TRBV27|-|14
TGTGCCAGCAGTTTAGAGGGGGCCAAAAACATTCAGTACTTC
CASSLEGAKNIQYF
>TRBJ1-6|TRBV6-2/TRBV6-3|-|17
TGTGCCAGCAGTTACGATGTGGCGGCGGCAAATAATTCACCCCTCCACTTT
CASSYDVAAANNSPLHF
>TRBJ2-7|TRBV7-2|-|14
TGTGCCAGCAGCTTCGACCGACATCGGGGCGAGCAGTACTTC
CASSFDRHRGEQYF
>TRBJ2-6|TRBV28|-|15
TGTGCCAGCAGCCCCCCAGGGCCTGGGGCCAACGTCCTGACTTTC
CASSPPGPGANVLTF
>TRBJ2-5|TRBV5-4|TRBD2|17
TGTGCCAGCAGCATTCCACCGGGACTAGCGGGACAAGAGACCCAGTACTTC
CASSIPPGLAGQETQYF
>TRBJ2-3|TRBV24-1|TRBD2|18
TGTGCCACCAGTGATCCGGCTAGCGGGGGGAAGGGCACAGATACGCAGTATTTT
CATSDPASGGKGTDTQYF
>TRBJ2-2|TRBV20-1|-|13
TGCAGTGCTAGAGAGCGGACCACCGGGGAGCTGTTTTTT
CSARERTTGELFF
>TRBJ2-3|TRBV20-1|TRBD2|16
TGCAGTGCTAGAACCCAAAGCGGGGGGAGCACAGATACGCAGTATTTT
CSARTQSGGSTDTQYF
>TRBJ2-2|TRBV7-9|TRBD2|15
TGTGCCAGCAGCTTAGCAGCGGGGGGGGCCGGGGAGCTGTTTTTT
CASSLAAGGAGELFF
>TRBJ1-5|TRBV10-3|TRBD1|14
TGTGCCATCAGGCGGGACAGGGGAGATCAGCCCCAGCATTTT
CAIRRDRGDQPQHF